What follows describes a single TCR beta chain. Its antigen is undetermined. Collection occurred without any documented infections or immune events in donors. Assay: immunoSEQ multiplex PCR; the TCRdb copy retains only in-frame clones and omits some. The profile shows 70,000 to 95,000 clones, roughly 86% of them singletons. These data belong to a study of identifying expanded T cells in peripheral blood. Study-wide points: Variance in clone template counts between approximately two-week samples significantly increased with total template count across all healthy donors. Differentially abundant clones: 1 to 1.5 between replicates, about 15 at around 14 days, under 25 at four.

There are 16 residues in the CDR3. Trimming pared 5 bases from V and 1 base from J, leaving 12 bases between. Germline-derived CDR1 and CDR2 are MNHNY and SVGAGI (reference sequence). The sample comprised blood. The chain combines TRBV6-6 with TRBJ2-6, with D possibly TRBD1 on 6 matching bases. This clonotype was sampled from a person aged 18-70 years in good health. DNA of the CDR3: TGTGCCAGCAGTGCGACAGGTCATTCTGGGGCCAACGTCCTGACTTTC. Amino acid sequence: CASSATGHSGANVLTF.